One sample yielded the 32 T cell receptor beta chains listed below, sequenced in a study of neoadjuvant anti-PD-1 for oral cavity cancer. Sequencing was performed with immunoSEQ multiplex PCR; in TCRdb, only in-frame clones are kept and a portion is missing. The sample carries 30,000 or so clones, just under 80% recorded once. This sample's time point: after neoadjuvant nivolumab, at surgical resection. Sequencing was performed on PBMCs, taken after nivolumab (anti-PD-1) treatment. Receptor source: a person between 40 and 80 years old with oral cavity squamous cell carcinoma.

The gene calls are TRBV7-2 and TRBJ2-7; tentative D call: TRBD1 (6 bases). CDR1 is SGHTA and CDR2 is FQGNSA in the germline V gene. The CDR3 totals 16 residues. Trimming took off 0 bases at V and 3 bases at J, with 15 bases between the two ends. The CDR3 sequence is CASSLASGGIYYEQYF. In nucleotides, the CDR3 is TGTGCCAGCAGCTTAGCGTCTGGGGGCATCTACTACGAGCAGTACTTC. The variable domain in full, with the rest retrieved from reference TRBV7-2 and TRBJ2-7, is GAGVSQSPSNKVTEKGKDVELRCDPISGHTALYWYRQSLGQGLEFLIYFQGNSAPDKSGLPSDRFSAERTGGSVSTLTIQRTQQEDSAVYLCASSLASGGIYYEQYFGPGTRLTVT.

This sequence joins TRBV7-9 and TRBJ1-5, with D possibly TRBD1 on 5 matching bases. This CDR3 region has 14 residues. V lost 1 base and J 9 bases, leaving 13 bases between the germline ends. Germline V gene lookup returns CDR1 SEHNR and CDR2 FQNEAQ (reference sequence). CDR3 in amino acids: CASSLGQGDRPQHF. The CDR3, as DNA: TGTGCCAGCAGCTTAGGTCAAGGGGATCGGCCCCAGCATTTT.

The chain carries TRBV7-9 and TRBJ2-5; 10 nucleotides line up with TRBD2. The CDR3 is made up of 15 amino acids. The trim removed 7 bases at V and 5 bases at J, leaving 10 bases unmatched. The germline gives CDR1 SEHNR, CDR2 FQNEAQ (reference sequence). The DNA for the CDR3 is TGTGCCAGCATTCCGCTAGCGGGGGTCGGCGAGACCCAGTACTTC. This sequence encodes CASIPLAGVGETQYF.

This clone has only a few counts. J is TRBJ1-6 and V is TRBV7-9; tentative D call: TRBD1 (6 bases). Germline CDR1 reads SEHNR; CDR2 reads FQNEAQ (reference sequence). Trimming cost V 2 bases and J 7 bases, with 12 bases left between them. This CDR3 contains 15 residues. The CDR3 loop reads CASSLPGGRNSPLHF. The CDR3 bases are TGTGCCAGCAGCTTACCCGGGGGCCGGAATTCACCCCTCCACTTT.

The chain has TRBV10-2 and TRBJ2-2, with a tentative D call TRBD1 (6 bases). Germline lookup yields CDR1 WSHSY and CDR2 SAAADI. Trimming stripped 3 bases from V and 3 bases from J, with 14 bases between. CDR3 length: 16 amino acids. CDR3 residues: CASSDSAGADTGELFF. The CDR3 DNA follows: TGCGCCAGCAGTGATTCGGCAGGGGCGGACACCGGGGAGCTGTTTTTT.

This rearrangement joins TRBV29-1 to TRBJ1-2; D possibly corresponds to TRBD1 (6 bases). Trimming removed 7 bases at V and 8 bases at J, with 17 bases between. This CDR3 is built from 12 residues. Looked up from germline, CDR1 is SQVTM and CDR2 is ANQGSEA. The CDR3 here is CSAVGGGEGYTF. The CDR3 coding sequence is TGCAGCGCTGTAGGAGGGGGAGAGGGCTACACCTTC.

V and J are TRBV4-2 and TRBJ2-2; 7 bases fit TRBD1. Germline lookup yields CDR1 LGHNA and CDR2 YNFKEQ. With 4 bases clipped from V and 1 base from J, the junction kept 3 bases outside the gene matches. The CDR3 covers 15 residues. The CDR3 sequence is CASSPRTGNTGELFF. The CDR3 nucleotides are TGTGCCAGCAGCCCGAGGACAGGGAACACCGGGGAGCTGTTTTTT.

The chain is built from TRBV5-4 and TRBJ1-1, with D unresolved. The CDR3 covers 13 residues. The germline V gene has CDR1 SGHNT and CDR2 YYREEE (reference sequence). Trimming pared 4 bases from V and 1 base from J, leaving 8 bases between. The CDR3 is CASSIPSNTEAFF. DNA of the CDR3: TGTGCCAGCAGCATCCCCTCGAACACTGAAGCTTTCTTT.

The rearrangement uses TRBV7-6 and TRBJ2-5; 10 nucleotides match TRBD2. This CDR3 has 15 amino acids. Unmatched junction bases numbered 10, after V lost 5 bases and J lost 7 bases. Germline V gives CDR1 SGHVS, CDR2 FNYEAQ. In nucleotides, the CDR3 is TGTGCCAGCAGCCTCCCTAGCGGGGGCCTGGGGACCCAGTACTTC. It translates to CASSLPSGGLGTQYF.

The genes are TRBV4-3 and TRBJ1-4; TRBD1 might be the D (6 bases). Trimming removed 0 bases at V and 7 bases at J, with 15 bases between. This CDR3 has 16 amino acids. In germline, CDR1 is LGHNA, CDR2 YSLEER. CDR3 sequence reads: CASSQDMGEGGEKLFF. The CDR3 DNA is TGCGCCAGCAGCCAAGATATGGGGGAGGGGGGTGAAAAACTGTTTTTT.

V usage is TRBV7-9 and J usage is TRBJ2-7, with D possibly called TRBD1 or TRBD2 (5 bases each). There are 16 residues in the CDR3. Germline V gene data show CDR1 as SEHNR and CDR2 as FQNEAQ (reference sequence). V lost 3 bases to trimming and J lost 6 bases, with 21 bases between them. Here the CDR3 reads CASSFPPGTKTGEQYF. CDR3 DNA sequence: TGTGCCAGCAGCTTCCCCCCCGGGACGAAGACGGGCGAGCAGTACTTC.

This clone is medium-sized. CDR3 DNA sequence: TGTGCCAGCTCACAGGGGGAGGCTTCACCCCTCCACTTT. Translation: CASSQGEASPLHF. The gene calls are TRBV18 and TRBJ1-6; D may be TRBD1 (6 bases). Germline CDR1 and CDR2: KGHSH and LQKENI. The CDR3 length is 13 residues. V was shortened by 4 bases and J by 9 bases, with 10 bases between the two germline ends.

CDR3 coding DNA: TGTGCCATCAGTTCCTCAGGGGCTAATGAAAAACTGTTTTTT. It is translated as CAISSSGANEKLFF. The chain recombines TRBV10-3 with TRBJ1-4, with D possibly matching TRBD1 (6 bases). Germline V gives CDR1 ENHRY, CDR2 SYGVKD. The CDR3 covers 14 residues. The V and J ends lost 5 bases and 3 bases respectively, with 10 bases between them.

The chain carries TRBV6-6 and TRBJ1-1, with D maybe TRBD1 (5 bases). Germline V lookup: CDR1 MNHNY, CDR2 SVGAGI (reference sequence). The germline V and J ends were trimmed by 0 bases and 8 bases, with 16 bases remaining between them. This CDR3 region has 15 residues. CDR3 DNA sequence: TGTGCCAGCAGTTACTCTTTGGGGACGGAAGAGGAAGCTTTCTTT. The encoded protein is CASSYSLGTEEEAFF.

This clone showed up just once. This chain joins TRBV30 and TRBJ1-2, with D unclear. Trimming stripped 2 bases from V and 8 bases from J, with 12 bases between. This CDR3 spans 12 amino acids. The germline V gene has CDR1 GTSNPN and CDR2 SVGIG (reference sequence). This chain's CDR3 is CAWSIQTGGYTF. The CDR3 bases are TGTGCCTGGAGTATTCAGACGGGCGGCTACACCTTC.

The table lists this clone with a count of one. The CDR3 is CASRLSGGSGGYTF. In nucleotides, the CDR3 is TGTGCCAGCAGATTGTCAGGGGGCTCTGGTGGCTACACCTTC. This chain links TRBV7-2 with TRBJ1-2, with TRBD1 matching 8 bases. V gave up 6 bases and J gave up 7 bases; unmatched junction bases: 10. Germline V lookup: CDR1 SGHTA, CDR2 FQGNSA. The CDR3 is made up of 14 amino acids.

The J gene is TRBJ1-1, the V gene TRBV6-5, with D possibly TRBD1 on 6 matching bases. Germline V gene data show CDR1 as MNHEY and CDR2 as SVGAGI. The CDR3 is 14 amino acids. Trimming left V 7 bases short and J 1 base short, with 13 bases between. Here the CDR3 reads CASIDRSPNTEAFF. The CDR3 coding sequence is TGTGCCAGCATAGACAGGTCCCCGAACACTGAAGCTTTCTTT.

The genes are TRBV13 and TRBJ2-1; tentatively, D is TRBD2 (6 bases). The germline V and J ends were trimmed by 5 bases and 6 bases, with 14 bases remaining between them. The CDR3 totals 14 residues. The germline V gene has CDR1 PRHDT and CDR2 FYEKMQ (reference sequence). CDR3 sequence: CASSTAREVNEQFF. The CDR3, as DNA: TGTGCCAGCAGCACAGCCAGGGAGGTCAATGAGCAGTTCTTC.

The chain couples TRBV4-1 to TRBJ1-3; tentatively, D is TRBD1 (5 bases). CDR3 length: 15 amino acids. Germline lookup yields CDR1 MGHRA and CDR2 YSYEKL. The V end lost 4 bases, the J end lost 2 bases, and 12 bases lay between the germline ends. The CDR3 is CASSREVGAGNTIYF. CDR3 nucleotide sequence: TGCGCCAGCAGCCGAGAGGTGGGGGCTGGAAACACCATATATTTT.

This clone has just a few counts. The V gene is TRBV7-8, the J gene TRBJ1-1; 7 bases are shared with TRBD1. The CDR3 runs to 16 residues. Germline values: CDR1 SGHVS, CDR2 FQNEAQ. Unmatched junction bases numbered 10, after V lost 4 bases and J lost 2 bases. CDR3 coding DNA: TGTGCCAGCAGCTACTACAGGGGTAGATACAACACTGAAGCTTTCTTT. It yields the protein CASSYYRGRYNTEAFF. The full variable domain, rest sourced from reference TRBV7-8 and TRBJ1-1, is GAGVSQSPRYKVAKRGQDVALRCDPISGHVSLFWYQQALGQGPEFLTYFQNEAQLDKSGLPSDRFFAERPEGSVSTLKIQRTQQEDSAVYLCASSYYRGRYNTEAFFGQGTRLTVV.

The rearrangement joins TRBV4-1 to TRBJ1-6; 7 nucleotides line up with TRBD1. The CDR3 extends over 15 amino acids. Per the germline V gene, CDR1 is MGHRA and CDR2 is YSYEKL. Trimming removed 3 bases from V and 7 bases from J; junction bases left unmatched: 6. The DNA of the CDR3 is TGCGCCAGCAGCCACAGCAGGGGGAGGAATTCACCCCTCCACTTT. The encoded protein is CASSHSRGRNSPLHF.

Only a few counts were recorded for this clone. The chain combines TRBV10-3 with TRBJ1-6; TRBD1 agrees at 7 bases. CDR1 is ENHRY and CDR2 is SYGVKD in the germline V gene. V was clipped by 6 bases and J by 1 base; unmatched bases: 6. The CDR3 is made up of 16 amino acids. CDR3 DNA: TGTGCCATCAGCGAAAAACAGGGGTCCTATAATTCACCCCTCCACTTT. Amino acid sequence: CAISEKQGSYNSPLHF.

The chain recombines TRBV19 with TRBJ2-3; D is perhaps TRBD2 (5 bases). The CDR3 totals 15 residues. Trimming left V 3 bases short and J 3 bases short, with 13 bases between. Looked up from germline, CDR1 is LNHDA and CDR2 is SQIVND (reference sequence). In nucleotides, the CDR3 is TGTGCCAGTAGTATTGGAGCGGACGTAACAGATACGCAGTATTTT. Translating gives CASSIGADVTDTQYF.

This clone was picked up a small number of times. The chain joins TRBV19 to TRBJ1-2; D is perhaps TRBD1 (5 bases). Germline CDR1 LNHDA, CDR2 SQIVND (reference sequence). Trimming left V 3 bases short and J 2 bases short, with 13 bases between. This CDR3 comprises 15 residues. CDR3 sequence (DNA): TGTGCCAGTAGTATGGCCTTGGCAGGGAACTATGGCTACACCTTC. Translated, it gives CASSMALAGNYGYTF.

This clone was detected only once. The chain carries TRBV7-8 and TRBJ1-1; no clear D. The length of the CDR3 is 15 residues. Germline V CDR1 and CDR2: SGHVS, FQNEAQ. V was cut by 1 base and J by 1 base, with 10 bases left in between. DNA for the CDR3: TGTGCCAGCAGCTTAGGCGCATACCGGAACACTGAAGCTTTCTTT. This encodes CASSLGAYRNTEAFF.

In its sample, this clone was seen a few times. This chain connects TRBV27 to TRBJ1-1, with TRBD1 matching 7 bases. There are 18 residues in the CDR3. CDR1 MNHEY and CDR2 SMNVEV come from the germline V gene (reference sequence). V shed 1 base and J 0 bases; nucleotides not matched to a gene: 11. The CDR3 sequence: CASSLYGDRSFLNTEAFF. The DNA for the CDR3 is TGTGCCAGCAGTTTATATGGGGACAGATCCTTCTTGAACACTGAAGCTTTCTTT.

The chain recombines TRBV6-1 with TRBJ2-7; either TRBD1 or TRBD2 may fit D (5 bases each). The CDR3 is made up of 14 amino acids. V was trimmed by 2 bases and J by 5 bases, leaving 13 bases between them. In germline, CDR1 is MNHNS, CDR2 SASEGT. The CDR3 nucleotides are TGTGCCAGCAGTGAACCCCCGGGGCGGGACGAGCAGTACTTC. Amino acid sequence: CASSEPPGRDEQYF.

There are a few counts of this clone. V and J are TRBV6-5 and TRBJ1-6; D uncertain. Trimming removed 6 bases from V and 8 bases from J, with 17 bases in between. This CDR3 has 15 residues. CDR1 and CDR2 from the germline V gene are MNHEY and SVGAGI. The CDR3 here is CASRQGQSLYSPLHF. CDR3 in DNA: TGTGCCAGCAGGCAAGGGCAGAGTCTCTATTCACCCCTCCACTTT.

This chain connects TRBV10-1 to TRBJ2-3; TRBD1 matches 9 bases. The CDR3 has 15 amino acids. V shed 3 bases, J shed 4 bases, and the junction held 5 bases outside the gene matches. CDR1 WNHNN and CDR2 SYGVQD come from the germline V gene (reference sequence). In DNA, the CDR3 is TGCGCCAGCAGTGATCCGGGACAGGGACCAGATACGCAGTATTTT. Its protein product is CASSDPGQGPDTQYF.

The V gene is TRBV27, the J gene TRBJ1-6, with D maybe TRBD1 (5 bases). Germline V lookup: CDR1 MNHEY, CDR2 SMNVEV (reference sequence). CDR3 length equals 13 residues. Trimming removed 6 bases from V and 4 bases from J, with 7 bases in between. DNA of the CDR3: TGTGCCAGCAGGGGGCAGTATAATTCACCCCTCCACTTT. It is translated as CASRGQYNSPLHF.

The chain has TRBV7-9 and TRBJ2-1; 8 bases fit TRBD1. The CDR3 runs 15 residues. Germline assignment: CDR1 SEHNR and CDR2 FQNEAQ (reference sequence). Unmatched junction bases numbered 6, after V lost 2 bases and J lost 6 bases. This chain's CDR3 is CASSLRGQASNEQFF. The CDR3 DNA is TGTGCCAGCAGCTTACGGGGACAGGCGAGCAATGAGCAGTTCTTC.

This clone was counted a single time. The J gene is TRBJ2-1, the V gene TRBV11-3; 8 bases fit TRBD1. CDR1 and CDR2 from the germline V gene are SGHNT and YENEEA. The V and J ends lost 5 bases and 4 bases, in that order; junction bases with no gene match: 7. CDR3 length: 15 residues. The CDR3: CASSLRTGRYNEQFF. The CDR3 DNA sequence: TGTGCCAGCAGCCTGAGGACAGGGCGGTACAATGAGCAGTTCTTC.